This entry is about one T cell receptor (beta chain). The record originates from a study of early T cells in non-severe SARS-CoV-2 infection. Germline-derived CDR1 and CDR2 are LGHNA and YNFKEQ. This CDR3 is built from 17 residues. Trimming shortened V by 0 bases and J by 1 base, and 12 bases separated the two germline ends. TCRdb reprocessed the 5' RACE reads via MiXCR and lists one record per CDR3 protein. The sample lists around 62,000 distinct CDR3 sequences, over 4% occurring once. The sequenced sample consisted of whole blood. The rearrangement joins TRBV4-2 to TRBJ2-2; D is possibly TRBD2 (6 bases). This TCR was sampled from an adult who was a healthcare worker with PCR-confirmed SARS-CoV-2 infection or an uninfected control (not recorded which). The CDR3, as DNA: TGTGCCAGCAGCCAAGACATCAGCGGGCTGAACACCGGGGAGCTGTTTTTT. Translating gives CASSQDISGLNTGELFF.